This T cell receptor (beta chain) appears in the sequencing data of a study of cytomegalovirus exposure and HLA in healthy donors. Donors counted as nominally healthy when sampled, yet unrecorded immune exposures were likely. From germline, CDR1 is SNHLY and CDR2 FYNNEI. The V end lost 4 bases, the J end lost 3 bases, and 4 bases lay between the germline ends. The CDR3 is made up of 11 amino acids. Use of 60 Vbeta and 13 Jbeta primers characterized the PCR. TCRdb's copy holds only in-frame clones and misses some; the assay was immunoSEQ multiplex PCR. The sample consists of roughly 86,000 clones, roughly three fifths of them appearing once. Study results and caveats: In an earlier analysis, in 620 or so donors, most V segments appeared productive either ~90% or ~30% of the time. For TCR beta chains, V- and J-gene trimming was later linked to a missense DCLRE1C variant.

With respect to this clone: Antigen specificity is unknown.

The sequenced sample was PBMCs. The J gene is TRBJ2-7, the V gene TRBV2; D is unresolved. The receptor comes from a man aged 25 to 40 in good health and CMV-seronegative. As DNA, the CDR3 is TGTGCCAGCAGTGTACACTACGAGCAGTACTTC. It is translated as CASSVHYEQYF.